This entry concerns a single TCR beta chain. The antigen remains unidentified. This entry is derived from a study of T cell repertoires in cytomegalovirus infection. At the level of the study: Selected CMV epitopes included recently identified HLA-C-restricted ones as well as well-studied HLA-B-restricted ones.

Per germline, CDR1 MNHEY and CDR2 SMNVEV (reference sequence). The CDR3 is 15 amino acids. Trimming at V came to 4 bases and at J to 3 bases, leaving 4 bases not matched to a gene. TCRdb itself ran the reads through MiXCR, one entry per CDR3 protein. The sample lists 200,000 or so distinct CDR3 sequences; 30% to 45% were seen once. Material: CD8+ T cells from cultured PBMCs, obtained from culture after CMV antigen stimulation. The chain has TRBV27 and TRBJ2-1; 9 bases agree with TRBD1. The receptor was derived from a human donor in good health (CMV status not recorded). Some clones in this sample may be carry-over from other donors' samples. The CDR3 here is CASSSGTGIYNEQFF. As DNA, the CDR3 is TGTGCCAGCAGTTCTGGGACAGGGATCTACAATGAGCAGTTCTTC.